The 26 T cell receptor beta chains below come from one sample, sequenced in a study of cytomegalovirus exposure and HLA in healthy donors. PCR primers comprised 60 Vbeta and 13 Jbeta primers. Method: immunoSEQ multiplex PCR; TCRdb's copy keeps in-frame clones and lacks some. The data show about 110,000 clones, about three quarters seen once. Sample: PBMCs. All receptors derive from a woman in her thirties in good health and CMV-seronegative.

The genes are TRBV2 and TRBJ1-4; 7 nucleotides match TRBD1. This CDR3 is 14 amino acids long. J lost 7 bases, V lost 5 bases, and 7 bases had no gene match. Germline V gene sequence: CDR1 SNHLY, CDR2 FYNNEI. The CDR3 nucleotides read TGTGCCAGCAGTCTGACAGGGCCGGGTGAAAAACTGTTTTTT. Translated, it gives CASSLTGPGEKLFF.

The V call is TRBV29-1, the J call TRBJ1-2; D remains unclear. Trimming stripped 3 bases from V and 8 bases from J, with 10 bases between. Germline V gene sequence: CDR1 SQVTM, CDR2 ANQGSEA. CDR3 length equals 11 residues. This chain's CDR3 is CSVDEEVGYTF. Written as DNA, the CDR3 is TGCAGCGTTGACGAAGAGGTGGGCTACACCTTC.

V and J are TRBV9 and TRBJ2-7; D might be TRBD2 (6 bases). The V gene's germline CDR1 is SGDLS and CDR2 YYNGEE. This CDR3 has 15 residues. V lost 3 bases and J lost 1, with 14 bases in between. CDR3 residues: CASSGGTDHSYEQYF. As DNA, the CDR3 is TGTGCCAGCAGCGGCGGGACGGACCATTCCTACGAGCAGTACTTC.

The chain has TRBV4-3 and TRBJ2-1, with D unclear. CDR1 is LGHNA and CDR2 is YSLEER in the germline V gene. V was clipped by 1 base and J by 6 bases, with 10 bases between them. The CDR3 sequence is 14 residues long. The CDR3 DNA reads TGCGCCAGCAGCCAAGTTTCCGAGCCCAATGAGCAGTTCTTC. As protein: CASSQVSEPNEQFF.

The chain uses TRBV28 and TRBJ2-3; no clear D gene. This CDR3 region has 13 residues. Trimming took off 8 bases at V and 3 bases at J, with 12 bases between the two ends. Germline assignment: CDR1 MDHEN and CDR2 SYDVKM. CDR3 sequence (DNA): TGTGCCAGCCAGCGCAGTAGGACAGATACGCAGTATTTT. It yields the protein CASQRSRTDTQYF.

This chain uses TRBV29-1 with TRBJ1-2, with TRBD1 as a possible D gene (6 bases). The CDR3 length is 12 residues. The germline gives CDR1 SQVTM, CDR2 ANQGSEA. Trimming removed 1 base at V and 6 bases at J, with 9 bases between. As DNA, the CDR3 is TGCAGCGTTGAAGGGGAGGGGGATGGCTACACCTTC. Protein: CSVEGEGDGYTF.

The chain joins TRBV7-9 to TRBJ2-1, with TRBD1 matching over 9 bases. The CDR3 consists of 15 residues. Trimming at V came to 4 bases and at J to 5 bases, leaving 6 bases not matched to a gene. Germline V gene sequence: CDR1 SEHNR, CDR2 FQNEAQ (reference sequence). The CDR3 loop reads CASSSGQGRNNEQFF. CDR3 DNA sequence: TGTGCCAGCAGCTCGGGACAGGGACGGAACAATGAGCAGTTCTTC.

This chain uses TRBV19 with TRBJ2-1; 7 nucleotides align to TRBD1. With 1 base clipped from V and 9 bases from J, the junction kept 9 bases outside the gene matches. CDR3 length equals 15 residues. Germline lookup yields CDR1 LNHDA and CDR2 SQIVND (reference sequence). The CDR3 sequence: CASSIGDRVGSEQFF. The CDR3 DNA is TGTGCCAGTAGTATAGGTGACAGGGTGGGGAGTGAGCAGTTCTTC.

This rearrangement joins TRBV5-6 to TRBJ2-1; TRBD1 is a possible D gene (6 bases). Germline CDR1 is SGHDT and CDR2 is YYEEEE. CDR3 length equals 14 residues. V was trimmed by 4 bases and J by 9 bases, leaving 17 bases between them. The CDR3 loop reads CASSNALTGFEQFF. DNA of the CDR3: TGTGCCAGCAGCAACGCTCTAACAGGGTTTGAGCAGTTCTTC.

This clone was counted a few times. The chain uses TRBV30 and TRBJ2-7, with TRBD1 as a possible D gene (5 bases). The germline gives CDR1 GTSNPN, CDR2 SVGIG (reference sequence). The CDR3 covers 14 residues. V was cut by 1 base and J by 1 base, with 11 bases left in between. CDR3 in amino acids: CAWSDDRISYEQYF. As DNA, the CDR3 is TGTGCCTGGAGTGATGACAGAATTTCCTACGAGCAGTACTTC.

This chain uses TRBV28 with TRBJ2-7, with 11 nucleotides matching TRBD1. The CDR3 contains 17 residues. Trimming removed 3 bases from V and 4 bases from J; junction bases left unmatched: 11. Germline V gene sequence: CDR1 MDHEN, CDR2 SYDVKM. CDR3 DNA: TGTGCCAGCAGTTTCCCTCGGGGGACAGGGGGTTTGTACGAGCAGTACTTC. Translation gives CASSFPRGTGGLYEQYF.

V usage is TRBV6-5 and J usage is TRBJ2-3; weak D call: TRBD2 (6 bases). Trimming stripped 1 base from V and 4 bases from J, with 12 bases between. The CDR3 extends over 15 amino acids. Germline V lookup: CDR1 MNHEY, CDR2 SVGAGI. The CDR3 is CASSYFATGADTQYF. The DNA for the CDR3 is TGTGCCAGCAGTTACTTTGCCACGGGGGCAGATACGCAGTATTTT.

This clone was seen only a few times. The chain combines TRBV2 with TRBJ2-1; D perhaps matches TRBD2 (6 bases). Germline assignment: CDR1 SNHLY and CDR2 FYNNEI. V lost 6 bases to trimming and J lost 2 bases, with 11 bases between them. This CDR3 spans 14 amino acids. Written as DNA, the CDR3 is TGTGCCAGCAGAATAGGCGGGACCTACAATGAGCAGTTCTTC. Protein product: CASRIGGTYNEQFF.

The rearrangement links TRBV11-2 to TRBJ2-2, with 12 nucleotides matching TRBD2. CDR1 is SGHAT and CDR2 is FQNNGV in the germline V gene. V lost 5 bases to trimming and J lost 9 bases; unmatched junction nucleotides: 10. The CDR3 sequence is 16 residues long. The CDR3 DNA reads TGTGCCAGCAGCCCCAGGACTAGCGGGGAGGTCAGGGAGCTGTTTTTT. Protein product: CASSPRTSGEVRELFF.

This chain connects TRBV18 to TRBJ2-1; possibly TRBD2 for D (5 bases). The CDR3 spans 15 residues. The germline V gene encodes CDR1 KGHSH and CDR2 LQKENI. Trimming cost V 4 bases and J 8 bases, with 18 bases left between them. The CDR3 region is CASSHPGKGKDEQFF. DNA of the CDR3: TGTGCCAGCTCACACCCGGGAAAAGGGAAGGATGAGCAGTTCTTC.

The chain employs TRBV7-6 and TRBJ2-3; TRBD2 matches 9 bases. CDR1 and CDR2 from the germline V gene are SGHVS and FNYEAQ. This CDR3 has 16 amino acids. V shed 0 bases and J 4 bases; nucleotides not matched to a gene: 5. CDR3 nucleotide sequence: TGTGCCAGCAGCTTAGCGGCTAGCGGGGCCCCAGATACGCAGTATTTT. Amino acids: CASSLAASGAPDTQYF.

The chain employs TRBV4-3 and TRBJ2-3; D is possibly TRBD2 (5 bases). V lost 4 bases and J lost 4, with 18 bases in between. CDR1 is LGHNA and CDR2 is YSLEER in the germline V gene. CDR3 length: 16 residues. The CDR3 is CASSPISLLDSDTQYF. The CDR3 DNA is TGCGCCAGCAGCCCTATATCCCTACTAGATTCAGATACGCAGTATTTT.

About this clone itself: Other nucleotide sequences from this sample produce the same CDR3. V and J are TRBV7-2 and TRBJ1-1, with TRBD1 as a possible D gene (5 bases). This CDR3 region has 13 residues. From germline, CDR1 is SGHTA and CDR2 FQGNSA. Trimming left V 1 base short and J 10 bases short, with 13 bases between. The CDR3 region is CASSLGGSRIAFF. In DNA, the CDR3 is TGTGCCAGCAGCTTAGGGGGCAGCCGGATAGCTTTCTTT.

CDR3 amino acids: CASSYSGGNEKLFF. The CDR3 bases are TGTGCCAGCAGTTACTCCGGGGGGAATGAAAAACTGTTTTTT. The V and J genes are TRBV6-6 and TRBJ1-4; possibly TRBD1 for D (5 bases). Trimming removed 0 bases at V and 5 bases at J, with 7 bases between. Germline V lookup: CDR1 MNHNY, CDR2 SVGAGI (reference sequence). This CDR3 is 14 amino acids long.

V gene TRBV7-2 combines with J gene TRBJ2-7; D remains unclear. The germline gives CDR1 SGHTA, CDR2 FQGNSA. This CDR3 has 13 residues. The V and J ends lost 3 bases and 3 bases respectively, with 9 bases between them. The CDR3 here is CASSFGARYEQYF. CDR3 bases: TGTGCCAGCAGCTTCGGAGCGCGCTACGAGCAGTACTTC. Full variable domain (rest looked up from reference TRBV7-2 and TRBJ2-7): GAGVSQSPSNKVTEKGKDVELRCDPISGHTALYWYRQSLGQGLEFLIYFQGNSAPDKSGLPSDRFSAERTGGSVSTLTIQRTQQEDSAVYLCASSFGARYEQYFGPGTRLTVT.

The rearrangement joins TRBV6-5 to TRBJ2-1, with D possibly matching TRBD2 (6 bases). Trimming took off 5 bases at V and 8 bases at J, with 7 bases between the two ends. Germline V gene sequence: CDR1 MNHEY, CDR2 SVGAGI. The CDR3 is 11 amino acids. This CDR3 is CASSGGYEQFF. Written as DNA, the CDR3 is TGTGCCAGCAGTGGGGGGTATGAGCAGTTCTTC.

The V and J genes are TRBV2 and TRBJ2-1; 8 bases fit TRBD2. This CDR3 is 15 amino acids long. The V segment lost 3 bases and the J segment 3 bases; nucleotides outside the gene matches: 4. Germline V gene sequence: CDR1 SNHLY, CDR2 FYNNEI. DNA of the CDR3: TGTGCCAGCAGTGAGTCGAGCGGGAGCTACAATGAGCAGTTCTTC. Translation gives CASSESSGSYNEQFF. Using reference TRBV2 and TRBJ2-1 for the parts outside the CDR3, the full variable domain is EPEVTQTPSHQVTQMGQEVILRCVPISNHLYFYWYRQILGQKVEFLVSFYNNEISEKSEIFDDQFSVERPDGSNFTLKIRSTKLEDSAMYFCASSESSGSYNEQFFGPGTRLTVL.

The chain combines TRBV4-2 with TRBJ2-7; D is perhaps TRBD2 (6 bases). The germline CDR1 and CDR2 sequences are LGHNA and YNFKEQ. V gave up 4 bases and J gave up 3 bases, with 19 bases separating them. The CDR3 spans 16 residues. Here the CDR3 DNA reads TGTGCCAGCAGCCCTCTAGAGAGAGGACTATTCTACGAGCAGTACTTC. As protein: CASSPLERGLFYEQYF.

V gene TRBV4-2 combines with J gene TRBJ2-2, with 7 bases aligning to TRBD1. In germline, CDR1 is LGHNA, CDR2 YNFKEQ. The CDR3 has 16 amino acids. With 4 bases clipped from V and 2 bases from J, the junction kept 7 bases outside the gene matches. The chain's CDR3 is CASSPPDRTNTGELFF. CDR3 sequence (DNA): TGTGCCAGCAGCCCACCGGACAGGACTAACACCGGGGAGCTGTTTTTT.

The chain couples TRBV4-1 to TRBJ2-1; D might be TRBD2 (5 bases). Germline values: CDR1 MGHRA, CDR2 YSYEKL. The CDR3 is made up of 15 amino acids. Deletions cut 4 bases from V and 8 bases from J, with 18 bases between. CDR3 in DNA: TGCGCCAGCAGCCGAGTTGAGGCTAGCTTGGATGAGCAGTTCTTC. It yields the protein CASSRVEASLDEQFF.

A note on this clone: At one boundary the junction diverges from the germline segment, which might be a read error. The V gene is TRBV27, the J gene TRBJ1-1; D is undetermined. There are 13 residues in the CDR3. CDR1 and CDR2 (germline): MNHEY, SMNVEV (reference sequence). This CDR3 reads CASRLSRNTEAFF. CDR3 sequence (DNA): TGTGCCAGCAGGTTATCGCGGAACACTGAAGCTTTCTTT.